This T cell receptor (beta chain) is from a study of CD8 T cells in Susac syndrome. General observations from the study: Regarding the TCR sequencing and HLA analysis, the study admitted that a relatively small number of individuals were involved.

Healthy donors served as the controls. They were matched for age and sex. The CD8+ and CD4+ T cells were isolated magnetically using a negative isolation approach, whereas the TEMRA cells were enriched by FACS. Turning to this clonotype: Its antigen remains unidentified.

Looked up from germline, CDR1 is MNHNY and CDR2 is SVGAGI (reference sequence). This CDR3 has 11 residues. Trimming took 8 bases from V and 9 from J, leaving 11 bases between them. With random hexamers, reverse transcription was performed on roughly 0.45 to 1 ug of RNA. With immunoSEQ multiplex PCR, TCR beta CDR3 was amplified across 54 Vbeta and 13 Jbeta. TCRdb reprocessed the immunoSEQ multiplex PCR reads with MiXCR, giving one entry per CDR3 protein. In the table there are about 90,000 distinct CDR3 sequences, roughly 91% of which are singletons. The material sequenced was CD8+ T cells from PBMCs. This chain links TRBV6-6 with TRBJ2-1, with D unresolved. This clonotype was sampled from a human donor in good health. This CDR3 is CASSYNVEQFF. CDR3 nucleotide sequence: TGTGCCAGCTCATACAATGTTGAGCAGTTCTTC.